This paragraph reports one TCR beta chain. No antigen is known for it. This sample is part of a study of cytomegalovirus exposure and HLA in healthy donors. V lost 2 bases to trimming and J lost 5 bases; unmatched junction nucleotides: 11. The CDR3 totals 16 residues. The germline CDR1 and CDR2 sequences are SGHDT and YYEEEE. Whole-study findings and limits: CMV antigen specificity was confirmed in vitro for a few CMV-associated chains. When presence/absence was analysed, sequencing depth was taken to be roughly uniform across donors. Rare TCR sequences predominated, though certain public TCRs were found in many donors.

This PCR relied on a set of 60 Vbeta primers and 13 Jbeta primers. Profiling relied on immunoSEQ multiplex PCR, and the TCRdb table lists in-frame clones only, not all of them. The profile shows approximately 120,000 clones, approximately 80% of them singletons. Sample: PBMCs. V gene TRBV5-6 combines with J gene TRBJ2-7; 9 positions match TRBD1. The TCR was taken from a middle-aged man in good health and CMV-seronegative. The CDR3 sequence is CASSLRSTGGRDEQYF. The CDR3 DNA reads as TGTGCCAGCAGCTTAAGGTCGACAGGGGGGAGAGACGAGCAGTACTTC.